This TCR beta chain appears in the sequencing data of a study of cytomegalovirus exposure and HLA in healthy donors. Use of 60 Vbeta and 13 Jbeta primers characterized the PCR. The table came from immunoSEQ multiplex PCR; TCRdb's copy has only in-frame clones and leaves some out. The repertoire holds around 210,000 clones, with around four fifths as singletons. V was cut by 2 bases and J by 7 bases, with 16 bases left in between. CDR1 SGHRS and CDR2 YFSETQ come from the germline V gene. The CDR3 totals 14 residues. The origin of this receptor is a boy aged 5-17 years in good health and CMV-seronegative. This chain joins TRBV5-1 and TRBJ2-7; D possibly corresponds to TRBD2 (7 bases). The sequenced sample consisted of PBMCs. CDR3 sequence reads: CASSFGGDRGEQYF. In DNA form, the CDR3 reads TGCGCCAGCAGCTTTGGGGGGGATAGGGGGGAGCAGTACTTC. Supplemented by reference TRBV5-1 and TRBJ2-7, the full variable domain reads KAGVTQTPRYLIKTRGQQVTLSCSPISGHRSVSWYQQTPGQGLQFLFEYFSETQRNKGNFPGRFSGRQFSNSRSEMNVSTLELGDSALYLCASSFGGDRGEQYFGPGTRLTVT.